One and the same sample provided the 30 T cell receptor beta chains below, sequenced in a study of tumor-infiltrating lymphocytes in oesophageal squamous cell carcinoma. Via MiXCR, TCRdb re-called the PCR reads, giving one row per CDR3 protein. The repertoire includes almost 20,000 distinct CDR3 sequences, roughly 40% of them detected once, and approximately 41% sits in the top ten. The sequenced material came from esophageal tumor tissue. Receptors were obtained from a male donor with esophageal squamous cell carcinoma.

Concerning this clonotype itself: The CDR3 does not end in the conserved phenylalanine or tryptophan, so this is likely a read error. The DNA is omitted, as the CDR3 cannot be located on it reliably, and the CDR3 follows TCRdb's listing. The chain employs TRBV6-5 and TRBJ2-7; TRBD1, the D gene given by the table, was not confirmed from the DNA. Termini included, the CDR3 measures 17 amino acids. Germline V lookup: CDR1 MNHEY, CDR2 SVGAGI. Here the CDR3 reads CASSYSGTITYGYTFGS.

The CDR3 bases are TGTGCCAGCAGCTTAGGATCGGCGGGGGTGGGGGGAGGGTACACTGAAGCTTTCTTT. Amino acids: CASSLGSAGVGGGYTEAFF. V and J are TRBV7-9 and TRBJ1-1, with TRBD1 as a possible D gene (5 bases). The CDR3 spans 19 residues. V was clipped by 1 base and J by 3 bases, with 24 bases between them. Germline V gives CDR1 SEHNR, CDR2 FQNEAQ (reference sequence). Supplemented by reference TRBV7-9 and TRBJ1-1, the full variable domain reads DTGVSQNPRHKITKRGQNVTFRCDPISEHNRLYWYRQTLGQGPEFLTYFQNEAQLEKSRLLSDRFSAERPKGSFSTLEIQRTEQGDSAMYLCASSLGSAGVGGGYTEAFFGQGTRLTVV.

A few counts support this clonotype. CDR3 protein: CASSLSSGTYYEQYF. CDR3 in DNA: TGTGCCAGCAGCCTCTCCTCGGGGACTTATTACGAGCAGTACTTC. The chain has TRBV7-3 and TRBJ2-3; tentatively, D is TRBD2 (6 bases). With the DNA end fitting TRBJ2-7 better, the J assignment may be wrong. The CDR3 runs 15 residues. Germline CDR1 is SGHTA and CDR2 is FQGTGA.

The chain couples TRBV13 to TRBJ2-4; the match to TRBD1 covers 9 bases. The CDR3 covers 16 residues. Per the germline V gene, CDR1 is PRHDT and CDR2 is FYEKMQ (reference sequence). Germline trimming cut 6 bases from V and 4 bases from J; bases unmatched to any gene: 10. CDR3 sequence reads: CASSFTGQGRKNIQYF. The DNA of the CDR3 is TGTGCCAGCAGTTTTACGGGACAGGGTAGGAAAAACATTCAGTACTTC.

The rearrangement joins TRBV5-1 to TRBJ2-6; 10 nucleotides align to TRBD2. The J call may be incorrect, as the DNA end agrees better with TRBJ2-5. Germline V CDR1 and CDR2: SGHRS, YFSETQ. This CDR3 has 14 residues. The CDR3 here is CASSSPSGRETQYF. CDR3 coding DNA: TGCGCCAGCAGCTCTCCTAGCGGGAGAGAGACCCAGTACTTC.

In this sample, this clonotype turned up many times. The chain uses TRBV10-1 and TRBJ2-3; no clear D gene. Germline values: CDR1 WNHNN, CDR2 SYGVQD (reference sequence). The CDR3 consists of 15 residues. Trimming shortened V by 5 bases and J by 6 bases, and 18 bases separated the two germline ends. CDR3 loop: CASSTSGPGMDTQYF. CDR3 bases: TGCGCCAGCAGTACTTCTGGGCCCGGCATGGATACGCAGTATTTT.

CDR3 sequence: CASSLTLGGELFF. The DNA of the CDR3 is TGTGCCAGCAGCCTAACGTTGGGCGGGGAGCTGTTTTTT. V is TRBV7-6 and J is TRBJ2-2; D unclear. This CDR3 comprises 13 residues. Germline-derived CDR1 and CDR2 are SGHVS and FNYEAQ. V lost 5 bases, J lost 7 bases, and 11 bases lay in between.

This clonotype is labeled as medium-sized. V usage is TRBV7-8 and J usage is TRBJ2-7, with D perhaps matching TRBD2 (6 bases). CDR1 and CDR2 from the germline V gene are SGHVS and FQNEAQ. The CDR3 length is 13 residues. Trimming cost V 6 bases and J 3 bases, with 12 bases left between them. The CDR3 region has the DNA TGTGCCAGCAGGGGCGGGGAGGACTACGAGCAGTACTTC. It codes for CASRGGEDYEQYF. The entire variable domain, with the rest obtained from reference TRBV7-8 and TRBJ2-7, is as follows: GAGVSQSPRYKVAKRGQDVALRCDPISGHVSLFWYQQALGQGPEFLTYFQNEAQLDKSGLPSDRFFAERPEGSVSTLKIQRTQQEDSAVYLCASRGGEDYEQYFGPGTRLTVT.

In regard to this clonotype: This sequence may be a read error, since a much larger clone differs from it by one base. The chain couples TRBV6-8 to TRBJ1-1, with D unclear. Germline assignment: CDR1 MNHGY and CDR2 SAAAGT. This CDR3 has 13 amino acids. The V gene lost 2 bases and the J gene lost 6 bases, with 10 bases spanning the gap. The CDR3 is CASSYGKDAEAFF. In DNA form, the CDR3 reads TGTGCCAGCAGTTACGGGAAGGACGCTGAAGCTTTCTTT.

The J gene is TRBJ2-7, the V gene TRBV7-6, with 11 bases aligning to TRBD1. This CDR3 contains 14 residues. V dropped 5 bases and J dropped 6; count of bases not matched to a gene: 6. Germline assignment: CDR1 SGHVS and CDR2 FNYEAQ. The CDR3 nucleotides read TGTGCCAGCAGCCAGGGACAGGGGGTCGGCGAGCAGTACTTC. Amino acids: CASSQGQGVGEQYF. Together with reference TRBV7-6 and TRBJ2-7, the CDR3 gives the full variable domain: GAGVSQSPRYKVTKRGQDVALRCDPISGHVSLYWYRQALGQGPEFLTYFNYEAQQDKSGLPNDRFSAERPEGSISTLTIQRTEQRDSAMYRCASSQGQGVGEQYFGPGTRLTVT.

At least ten counts were recorded for this clonotype. This chain joins TRBV6-1 and TRBJ1-4; the match to TRBD1 covers 10 bases. This CDR3 region has 16 residues. With V trimmed by 1 base and J by 8 bases, 7 bases remained unmatched. Germline CDR1 is MNHNS and CDR2 is SASEGT. In DNA form, the CDR3 reads TGTGCCAGCAGTGAAGTTACCGGGACAGGGGAAGAAAAACTGTTTTTT. This codes for CASSEVTGTGEEKLFF.

The V and J genes are TRBV7-9 and TRBJ2-5; 8 bases match TRBD2. The CDR3 has 17 residues. Germline V gene sequence: CDR1 SEHNR, CDR2 FQNEAQ (reference sequence). The J segment lost 0 bases and the V segment lost 0 bases, leaving 6 bases of the junction unmatched. CDR3: CASSLAAGGGDQETQYF. The CDR3 DNA is TGTGCCAGCAGCTTAGCGGCGGGAGGAGGTGACCAAGAGACCCAGTACTTC.

The gene calls are TRBV6-1 and TRBJ2-4; D gene ambiguous. The CDR3 loop spans 12 amino acids. The germline V gene has CDR1 MNHNS and CDR2 SASEGT. The DNA of the CDR3 is TGTGCGGTCGGGCCCCACGTTAATGAGCAGTACTTC. Encoded protein: CAVGPHVNEQYF.

This clonotype was found a few times. V and J are TRBV7-9 and TRBJ2-5, with 8 bases lining up with TRBD2. The CDR3 sequence is 14 residues long. V trimming: 1 base; J trimming: 11 bases; junction bases outside the gene matches: 9. Germline V lookup: CDR1 SEHNR, CDR2 FQNEAQ (reference sequence). The CDR3 reads CASSLELTSGKQYF. The CDR3 DNA is TGTGCCAGCAGCTTAGAGCTTACTAGCGGTAAGCAGTACTTC.

The gene calls are TRBV2 and TRBJ2-1; 7 nucleotides match TRBD1. The J call could be wrong; TRBJ2-7 is a better fit for the DNA end. The germline CDR1 and CDR2 sequences are SNHLY and FYNNEI. The CDR3 totals 13 residues. CDR3: CASNGQASYEQYF. CDR3 coding DNA: TGTGCCAGCAACGGACAGGCCTCCTACGAGCAGTACTTC.

With regard to this clonotype: Given the absence of the conserved phenylalanine or tryptophan at the CDR3 end, a read error is likely. The DNA is omitted, as the CDR3 cannot be located on it reliably, and the CDR3 follows TCRdb's listing. CDR3 protein: CASTFGGNYGYTFGS. The chain joins TRBV6-4 to TRBJ2-5; TRBD1 is the table's D call and was not checked against the DNA. The CDR3 length is 15 residues, termini included. Germline lookup yields CDR1 MRHNA and CDR2 SNTAGT.

This clonotype was observed many times. V is TRBV6-1 and J is TRBJ2-3; D perhaps matches TRBD1 (5 bases). The CDR3 is made up of 14 amino acids. Germline lookup yields CDR1 MNHNS and CDR2 SASEGT. Trimming stripped 5 bases from V and 2 bases from J, with 11 bases between. The CDR3 DNA is TGTGCCAGCAGTAGACAGAGAAACACAGATACGCAGTATTTT. Translating gives CASSRQRNTDTQYF.

The V call is TRBV10-3, the J call TRBJ2-4; TRBD2 agrees at 7 bases. The end of the DNA aligns better with TRBJ2-7, so the J call may be wrong. The CDR3 contains 15 residues. The germline V gene encodes CDR1 ENHRY and CDR2 SYGVKD. The CDR3 sequence: CAISESPSGLHEQYF. The CDR3 bases are TGTGCCATCAGTGAGTCACCTAGCGGTCTACACGAGCAGTACTTC.

By share, this clonotype ranks as medium-sized. The rearrangement joins TRBV7-8 to TRBJ1-1; weak D call: TRBD1 (5 bases). V was pared by 0 bases and J by 11 bases, with 19 bases between. Germline CDR1 SGHVS, CDR2 FQNEAQ. CDR3 length: 15 amino acids. CDR3 region: CASSLADGYRSPAFF. CDR3 coding DNA: TGTGCCAGCAGCTTAGCGGATGGGTACAGGTCTCCCGCTTTCTTT.

The J gene is TRBJ2-1, the V gene TRBV7-6; 9 bases agree with TRBD2. Germline CDR1 is SGHVS and CDR2 is FNYEAQ. The CDR3 spans 15 residues. V lost 4 bases to trimming and J lost 5 bases; unmatched junction nucleotides: 6. CDR3 DNA: TGTGCCAGCAGCTGGGGCGGGGGGGCTAACAATGAGCAGTTCTTC. It is translated as CASSWGGGANNEQFF.

V gene TRBV7-8 combines with J gene TRBJ2-3; TRBD1 matches at 10 bases. The tail of the sequence fits TRBJ2-7 better, so the J call may be wrong. The CDR3 has 15 residues. Germline-derived CDR1 and CDR2 are SGHVS and FQNEAQ. The CDR3 loop reads CASSQLGDRGYEQYF. CDR3 in DNA: TGTGCCAGCAGCCAACTCGGGGACAGGGGTTACGAGCAGTACTTC.

The V call is TRBV7-8, the J call TRBJ1-5, with D possibly matching TRBD1 (6 bases). Germline CDR1 reads SGHVS; CDR2 reads FQNEAQ. This CDR3 has 15 amino acids. Trimming took 5 bases from V and 1 from J, leaving 12 bases between them. The CDR3 DNA follows: TGTGCCAGCAGCCGGAGGGGGGACAGCAATCAGCCCCAGCATTTT. Its protein is CASSRRGDSNQPQHF.

The chain is built from TRBV7-9 and TRBJ2-3, with 7 bases that match TRBD1. J lost 6 bases, V lost 0 bases, and 6 bases had no gene match. CDR1 SEHNR and CDR2 FQNEAQ come from the germline V gene (reference sequence). This CDR3 comprises 15 residues. As DNA, the CDR3 is TGTGCCAGCAGCTTAGCTACAGGGGTGGCCGATACGCAGTATTTT. Protein sequence: CASSLATGVADTQYF.

This clonotype came up many times. The chain couples TRBV28 to TRBJ1-5; the D gene is possibly TRBD1 (5 bases). Trimming took 7 bases from V and 6 from J, leaving 22 bases between them. The CDR3 runs to 16 residues. Germline assignment: CDR1 MDHEN and CDR2 SYDVKM. In DNA form, the CDR3 reads TGTGCCAGCATCCATGGGGGAGGGATAGATGGTCAGCCCCAGCATTTT. It encodes CASIHGGGIDGQPQHF.

As to this clonotype: Without the conserved terminal phenylalanine or tryptophan, this CDR3 likely stems from a read error. No DNA is shown, since the ends of the CDR3 on it are uncertain; the CDR3 is the one TCRdb lists. The chain combines TRBV11-1 with TRBJ1-3; the table's TRBD1 call for D was not verified on the DNA. The length of the CDR3 is 8 amino acids, counting both ends. Germline loops: CDR1 SGHAT, CDR2 FQDESV (reference sequence). The CDR3 sequence is CASRTTGI.

J is TRBJ1-2 and V is TRBV20-1, with TRBD1 identical over 7 bases. The germline CDR1 and CDR2 sequences are DFQATT and SNEGSKA (reference sequence). V shed 1 base, J shed 2 bases, and the junction held 4 bases outside the gene matches. There are 14 residues in the CDR3. The DNA of the CDR3 is TGCAGTGCTAGAGTCGGACAGGTCAACTATGGCTACACCTTC. This sequence encodes CSARVGQVNYGYTF.

The table lists this clonotype with many counts. V is TRBV28 and J is TRBJ1-6; D remains unclear. The CDR3 contains 14 residues. Germline loops: CDR1 MDHEN, CDR2 SYDVKM. Trimming pared 5 bases from V and 7 bases from J, leaving 12 bases between. The CDR3 nucleotides are TGTGCCAGCAGTCCCCTGGTCGCGAATTCACCCCTCCACTTT. This gives the protein CASSPLVANSPLHF.

This clonotype was seen ten or more times. J is TRBJ1-1 and V is TRBV5-6; 7 nucleotides match TRBD1. Germline CDR1 is SGHDT and CDR2 is YYEEEE. Trimming took 3 bases from V and 7 from J; bases not matched to a gene: 0. The CDR3 extends over 11 amino acids. The DNA of the CDR3 is TGTGCCAGCAGCTGGGACAGTGAAGCTTTCTTT. This codes for CASSWDSEAFF.

The V gene is TRBV12-3 or TRBV12-4, the J gene TRBJ2-7, with 13 bases lining up with TRBD2. The assigned J gene may be wrong: the sequence end matches TRBJ2-1 better. The CDR3 is 14 residues long. The CDR3 DNA follows: TGTGCCAGCAGCGGACTAGCGGGAGCGTTTGAGCAGTTCTTC. Protein: CASSGLAGAFEQFF.

This clonotype was recorded once. One end of the junction does not line up with germline, which may come from a read error. V is TRBV12-3 or TRBV12-4 and J is TRBJ2-3; TRBD1 aligns across 9 bases. The CDR3 spans 15 residues. The CDR3 here is CATSYRTGASDTQYF. The CDR3 DNA sequence: TGTGCCACCAGTTATAGGACAGGGGCATCAGATACGCAGTATTTT.